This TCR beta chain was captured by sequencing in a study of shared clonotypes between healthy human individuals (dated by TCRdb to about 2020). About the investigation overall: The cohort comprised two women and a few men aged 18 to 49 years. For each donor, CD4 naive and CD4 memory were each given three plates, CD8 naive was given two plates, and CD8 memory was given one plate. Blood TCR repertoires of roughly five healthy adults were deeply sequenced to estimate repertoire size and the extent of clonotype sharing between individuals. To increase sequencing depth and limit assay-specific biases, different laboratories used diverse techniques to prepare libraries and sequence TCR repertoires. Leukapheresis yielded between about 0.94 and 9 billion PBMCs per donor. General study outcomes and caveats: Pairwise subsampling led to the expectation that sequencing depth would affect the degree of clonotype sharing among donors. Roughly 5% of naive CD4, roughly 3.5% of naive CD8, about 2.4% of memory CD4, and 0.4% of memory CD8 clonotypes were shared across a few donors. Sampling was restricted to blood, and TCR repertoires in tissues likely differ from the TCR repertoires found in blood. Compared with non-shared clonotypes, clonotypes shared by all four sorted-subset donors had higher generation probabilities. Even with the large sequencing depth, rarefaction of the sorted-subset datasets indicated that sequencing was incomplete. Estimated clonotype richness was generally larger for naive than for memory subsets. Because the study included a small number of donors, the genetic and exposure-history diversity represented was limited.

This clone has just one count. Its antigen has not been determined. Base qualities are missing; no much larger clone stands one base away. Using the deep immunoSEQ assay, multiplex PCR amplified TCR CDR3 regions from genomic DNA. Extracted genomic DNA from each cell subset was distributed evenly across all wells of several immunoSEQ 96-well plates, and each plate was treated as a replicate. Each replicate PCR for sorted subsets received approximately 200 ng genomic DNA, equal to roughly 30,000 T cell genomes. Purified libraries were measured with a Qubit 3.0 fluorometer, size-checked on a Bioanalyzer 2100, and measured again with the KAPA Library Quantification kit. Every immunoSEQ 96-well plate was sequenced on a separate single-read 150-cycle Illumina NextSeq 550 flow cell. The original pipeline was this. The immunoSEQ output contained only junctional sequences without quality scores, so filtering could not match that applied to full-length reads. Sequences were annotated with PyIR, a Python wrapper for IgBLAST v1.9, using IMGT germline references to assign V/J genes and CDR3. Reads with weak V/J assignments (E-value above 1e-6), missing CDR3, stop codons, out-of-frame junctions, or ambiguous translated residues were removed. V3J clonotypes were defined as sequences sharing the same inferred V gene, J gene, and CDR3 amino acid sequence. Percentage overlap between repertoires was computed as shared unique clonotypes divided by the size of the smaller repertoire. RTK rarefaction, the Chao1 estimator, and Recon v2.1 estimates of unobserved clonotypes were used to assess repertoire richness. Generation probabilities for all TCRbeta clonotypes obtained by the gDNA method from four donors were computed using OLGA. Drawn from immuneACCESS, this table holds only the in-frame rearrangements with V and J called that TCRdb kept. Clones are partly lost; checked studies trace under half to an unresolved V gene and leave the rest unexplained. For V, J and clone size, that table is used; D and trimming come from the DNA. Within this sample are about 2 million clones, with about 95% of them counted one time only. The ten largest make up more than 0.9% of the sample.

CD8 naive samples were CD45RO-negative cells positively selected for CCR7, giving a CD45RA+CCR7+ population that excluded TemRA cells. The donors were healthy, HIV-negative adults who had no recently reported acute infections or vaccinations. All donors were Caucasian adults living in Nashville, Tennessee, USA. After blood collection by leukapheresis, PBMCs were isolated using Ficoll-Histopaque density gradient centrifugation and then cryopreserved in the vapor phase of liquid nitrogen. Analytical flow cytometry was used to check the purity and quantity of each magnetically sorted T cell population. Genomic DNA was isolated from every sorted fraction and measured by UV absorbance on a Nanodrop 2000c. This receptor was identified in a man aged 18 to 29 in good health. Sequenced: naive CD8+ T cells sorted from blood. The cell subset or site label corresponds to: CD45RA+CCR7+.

The sequenced DNA is TGCGCCAGCAGCCAAGAGGGACAGGGGGTCTACAATGAGCAGTTCTTC. Its protein is CASSQEGQGVYNEQFF. The chain links TRBV4-1 with TRBJ2-1; 11 bases in the middle match TRBD1. Its CDR3 holds 16 amino acids, cysteine through phenylalanine. Only the CDR3 region is kept as DNA, spanning 48 bases read in frame from base 1. V is cut back by 0 bases and J by 3 bases, with 1 base in the junction unmatched. The germline V gene gives CDR1 as MGHRA and CDR2 as YSYEKL.